The next 21 T cell receptor beta chains were all read from a single sample in a study of PD-L1 blockade in urothelial cancer. This sample's time point: pretreatment peripheral blood. Assay used: immunoSEQ multiplex PCR; TCRdb lists only in-frame clones, some missing. The sample consists of 100,000 to 150,000 clones, less than 85% of them appearing once. Sequencing used PBMCs, obtained around atezolizumab (anti-PD-L1) treatment. The receptors were gathered from a man aged 45 to 65 with urothelial cancer.

V and J are TRBV6-4 and TRBJ1-2; 10 nucleotides line up with TRBD1. The V gene's germline CDR1 is MRHNA and CDR2 SNTAGT. This CDR3 is built from 16 residues. V was clipped by 6 bases and J by 3 bases; unmatched bases: 10. The CDR3 is CASSAGTGDSYYGYTF. CDR3 coding DNA: TGTGCCAGCAGCGCCGGGACAGGGGACTCGTACTATGGCTACACCTTC.

V and J are TRBV5-1 and TRBJ2-3, with 9 bases lining up with TRBD2. Trimming took 1 base from V and 4 from J; bases not matched to a gene: 7. This CDR3 comprises 16 residues. Per germline, CDR1 SGHRS and CDR2 YFSETQ. CDR3 protein: CASSLSLAGSSDTQYF. DNA of the CDR3: TGCGCCAGCAGCTTGTCCCTAGCGGGATCCTCAGATACGCAGTATTTT. Looking up the rest from reference TRBV5-1 and TRBJ2-3 gives the full variable domain: KAGVTQTPRYLIKTRGQQVTLSCSPISGHRSVSWYQQTPGQGLQFLFEYFSETQRNKGNFPGRFSGRQFSNSRSEMNVSTLELGDSALYLCASSLSLAGSSDTQYFGPGTRLTVL.

The rearrangement uses TRBV9 and TRBJ1-1; D is possibly TRBD1 (5 bases). This CDR3 contains 15 residues. The germline CDR1 and CDR2 sequences are SGDLS and YYNGEE. V lost 0 bases, J lost 1 base, and 10 bases lay in between. CDR3 DNA: TGTGCCAGCAGCGTAGGGGCAGGACAGAACACTGAAGCTTTCTTT. As protein: CASSVGAGQNTEAFF.

The V call is TRBV7-2, the J call TRBJ2-1, with TRBD2 matching over 9 bases. The ends lost 2 bases at V and 5 bases at J; junction bases unmatched: 4. The CDR3 covers 15 residues. From germline, CDR1 is SGHTA and CDR2 FQGNSA. CDR3 DNA sequence: TGTGCCAGCAGCTTACATAGCGGGAGCAACAATGAGCAGTTCTTC. Its translation is CASSLHSGSNNEQFF.

The chain couples TRBV6-5 to TRBJ2-1; no definite D call. The V end was cut by 6 bases, the J end by 3 bases, with 6 bases between. The CDR3 spans 12 residues. Germline lookup yields CDR1 MNHEY and CDR2 SVGAGI. The CDR3, as DNA: TGTGCCAGCAGATCCAGCTACAATGAGCAGTTCTTC. Residues: CASRSSYNEQFF.

The chain is built from TRBV2 and TRBJ1-2, with 9 bases that match TRBD1. Per germline, CDR1 SNHLY and CDR2 FYNNEI. V dropped 7 bases and J dropped 4; count of bases not matched to a gene: 7. This CDR3 spans 14 amino acids. CDR3 DNA: TGTGCCAGCACTAGGGACAGGGACTTCTATGGCTACACCTTC. This gives the protein CASTRDRDFYGYTF.

Turning to this clone: Other DNA variants within this sample encode the same CDR3. The rearrangement uses TRBV2 and TRBJ2-7; 11 positions agree with TRBD1. The germline gives CDR1 SNHLY, CDR2 FYNNEI. Losses at the gene ends were 6 bases for V and 4 bases for J; bases not matched to a gene: 5. This CDR3 comprises 14 residues. The CDR3 loop is CASSRDRGSYEQYF. CDR3 nucleotide sequence: TGTGCCAGCAGCCGGGACAGGGGGTCTTACGAGCAGTACTTC. Using reference TRBV2 and TRBJ2-7 for the parts outside the CDR3, the full variable domain is EPEVTQTPSHQVTQMGQEVILRCVPISNHLYFYWYRQILGQKVEFLVSFYNNEISEKSEIFDDQFSVERPDGSNFTLKIRSTKLEDSAMYFCASSRDRGSYEQYFGPGTRLTVT.

This chain links TRBV4-1 with TRBJ1-2; possibly TRBD1 for D (6 bases). Trimming pared 0 bases from V and 4 bases from J, leaving 18 bases between. Germline lookup yields CDR1 MGHRA and CDR2 YSYEKL. The length of the CDR3 is 17 residues. In DNA form, the CDR3 reads TGCGCCAGCAGCCAAGATCTAGGGGACAAGACGGGCTATGGCTACACCTTC. Residues: CASSQDLGDKTGYGYTF.

The chain combines TRBV11-2 with TRBJ2-3; TRBD2 matches 10 bases. Unmatched junction bases numbered 6, after V lost 6 bases and J lost 6 bases. The CDR3 runs to 14 residues. CDR1 and CDR2 from the germline V gene are SGHAT and FQNNGV. CDR3 coding DNA: TGTGCCAGCAGTATAGAGCGGGGGGGGGATACGCAGTATTTT. It is translated as CASSIERGGDTQYF.

Here the CDR3 DNA reads TGTGCCAGCAGTGGGGCCCGAGGGACTGAAGCTTTCTTT. Translation: CASSGARGTEAFF. The chain uses TRBV6-1 and TRBJ1-1; no firm D call. Deletions cut 4 bases from V and 5 bases from J, with 11 bases between. Per the germline V gene, CDR1 is MNHNS and CDR2 is SASEGT. The CDR3 consists of 13 residues.

V is TRBV21-1 and J is TRBJ2-4; TRBD2, as called in the table, went unchecked against the DNA. TRBV21-1 is a pseudogene segment. The CDR3 length is 12 residues. CDR3 loop: CASNGAKNIQYF. CDR3 coding DNA: TGTGCCAGCAACGGAGCCAAAAACATTCAGTACTTC.

J is TRBJ1-2 and V is TRBV7-8; 7 bases match TRBD1. J lost 4 bases, V lost 5 bases, and 4 bases had no gene match. Germline V gives CDR1 SGHVS, CDR2 FQNEAQ. This CDR3 comprises 13 residues. The CDR3 reads CASSGGTVYGYTF. DNA for the CDR3: TGTGCCAGCAGCGGCGGGACAGTCTATGGCTACACCTTC.

This chain uses TRBV29-1 with TRBJ1-5, with D perhaps TRBD1 (5 bases). With 7 bases removed from V and 0 bases from J, the gap between germline ends came to 10 bases. This CDR3 comprises 13 residues. CDR1 and CDR2 (germline): SQVTM, ANQGSEA. CDR3 in amino acids: CSATGDSNQPQHF. CDR3 DNA sequence: TGCAGCGCCACAGGAGATAGCAATCAGCCCCAGCATTTT.

This chain uses TRBV23-1 with TRBJ1-2; 9 nucleotides match TRBD1. TRBV23-1 belongs to the ORF category, with a function that is uncertain. The CDR3 runs 15 residues. After removal of 4 bases from V and 3 bases from J, the junction contained 6 bases not matched to a gene. CDR3 sequence (DNA): TGCGCCAGCAGTCCCCCGGACAGGGGAGACTATGGCTACACCTTC. It yields the protein CASSPPDRGDYGYTF.

The chain is built from TRBV6-1 and TRBJ2-3; 7 bases are shared with TRBD2. This CDR3 contains 16 residues. Per germline, CDR1 MNHNS and CDR2 SASEGT. After removal of 4 bases from V and 0 bases from J, the junction contained 7 bases not matched to a gene. In nucleotides, the CDR3 is TGTGCCAGCAGTGCTGGGAGGGTGGCTAGCACAGATACGCAGTATTTT. Encoded protein: CASSAGRVASTDTQYF.

This chain uses TRBV28 with TRBJ2-5; 7 nucleotides match TRBD1. The V segment lost 5 bases and the J segment 4 bases; nucleotides outside the gene matches: 13. The CDR3 spans 16 residues. The germline CDR1 and CDR2 sequences are MDHEN and SYDVKM. CDR3 sequence: CASSPSRGQATETQYF. The CDR3, as DNA: TGTGCCAGCAGTCCCTCCCGCGGACAGGCCACAGAGACCCAGTACTTC.

The rearrangement uses TRBV19 and TRBJ1-2; 12 bases match TRBD1. The CDR3 sequence is 18 residues long. Germline V CDR1 and CDR2: LNHDA, SQIVND (reference sequence). J gave up 2 bases and V 5 bases, and 12 bases lay outside the gene matches. The CDR3 DNA sequence: TGTGCCAGTAGTTCCTCATCGGGACAGGGGGCCCAGAACTATGGCTACACCTTC. This translates into CASSSSSGQGAQNYGYTF.

The CDR3 nucleotides read TGTGCCAGCCCCCAGGTGGGAGAGACCCAGTACTTC. Translated: CASPQVGETQYF. The V and J genes are TRBV5-6 and TRBJ2-5; D is unclear. Trimming left V 7 bases short and J 4 bases short, with 11 bases between. CDR1 is SGHDT, CDR2 YYEEEE, per germline. The CDR3 sequence is 12 residues long.

This chain uses TRBV5-4 with TRBJ1-2, with D maybe TRBD1 (6 bases). Trimming took off 1 base at V and 4 bases at J, with 11 bases between the two ends. The germline gives CDR1 SGHNT, CDR2 YYREEE (reference sequence). The CDR3 spans 14 residues. The CDR3 is CASSLPGGGYGYTF. CDR3 DNA sequence: TGTGCCAGCAGCTTGCCGGGAGGGGGCTATGGCTACACCTTC.

The gene calls are TRBV28 and TRBJ1-3; 8 bases fit TRBD1. The CDR3 contains 16 residues. Germline values: CDR1 MDHEN, CDR2 SYDVKM. Losses at the gene ends were 0 bases for V and 4 bases for J; bases not matched to a gene: 5. CDR3 sequence reads: CASSLWAGGAGNTIYF. As DNA, the CDR3 is TGTGCCAGCAGTTTATGGGCAGGGGGCGCGGGAAACACCATATATTTT.

The chain uses TRBV5-1 and TRBJ2-1, with 8 bases aligning to TRBD2. Germline V gives CDR1 SGHRS, CDR2 YFSETQ. The CDR3 runs to 14 residues. With V trimmed by 0 bases and J by 13 bases, 9 bases remained unmatched. CDR3 sequence (DNA): TGCGCCAGCAGCTTGGCGTGGGCGAGCGGGAGTCAGTTCTTC. Translation gives CASSLAWASGSQFF.